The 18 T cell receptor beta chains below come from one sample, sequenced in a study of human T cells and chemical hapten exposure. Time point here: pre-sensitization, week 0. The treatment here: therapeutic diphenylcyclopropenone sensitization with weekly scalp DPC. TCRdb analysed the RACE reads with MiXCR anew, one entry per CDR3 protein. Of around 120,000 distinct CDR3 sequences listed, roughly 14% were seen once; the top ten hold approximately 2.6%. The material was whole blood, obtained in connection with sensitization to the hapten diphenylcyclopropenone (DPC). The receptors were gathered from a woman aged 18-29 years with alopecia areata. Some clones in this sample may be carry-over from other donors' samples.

The CDR3 region is CASNYGFRSGGSYEQYF. In DNA, the CDR3 is TGTGCCAGCAACTATGGATTTAGGAGCGGGGGGTCCTACGAGCAGTACTTC. The rearrangement joins TRBV7-2 to TRBJ2-7; 9 nucleotides align to TRBD2. This CDR3 is built from 17 residues. Germline-derived CDR1 and CDR2 are SGHTA and FQGNSA. Trimming removed 7 bases from V and 1 base from J; junction bases left unmatched: 14.

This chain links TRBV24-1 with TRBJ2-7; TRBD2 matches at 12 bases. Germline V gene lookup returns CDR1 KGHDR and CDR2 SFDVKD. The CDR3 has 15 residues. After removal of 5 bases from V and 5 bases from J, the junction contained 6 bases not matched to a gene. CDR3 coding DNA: TGTGCCACCAGTGCCCCGACTAGCGGGGGCGACGAGCAGTACTTC. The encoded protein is CATSAPTSGGDEQYF.

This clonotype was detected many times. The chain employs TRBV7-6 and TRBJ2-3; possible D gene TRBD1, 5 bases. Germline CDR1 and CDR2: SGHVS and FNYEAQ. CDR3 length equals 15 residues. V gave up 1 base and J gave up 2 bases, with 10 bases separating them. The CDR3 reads CASSLGAGNTDTQYF. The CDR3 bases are TGTGCCAGCAGCTTAGGGGCAGGGAACACAGATACGCAGTATTTT.

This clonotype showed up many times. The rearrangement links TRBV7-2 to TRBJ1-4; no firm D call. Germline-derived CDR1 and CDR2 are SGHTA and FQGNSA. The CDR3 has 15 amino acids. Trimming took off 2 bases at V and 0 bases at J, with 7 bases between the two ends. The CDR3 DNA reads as TGTGCCAGCAGCTTATATATCGCAACTAATGAAAAACTGTTTTTT. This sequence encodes CASSLYIATNEKLFF.

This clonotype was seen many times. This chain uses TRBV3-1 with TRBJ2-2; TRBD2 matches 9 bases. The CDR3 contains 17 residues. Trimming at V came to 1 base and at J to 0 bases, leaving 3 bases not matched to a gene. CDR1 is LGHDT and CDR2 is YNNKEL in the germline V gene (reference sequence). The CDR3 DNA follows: TGTGCCAGCAGCCAAGTAGCGGGGGTGTCGAACACCGGGGAGCTGTTTTTT. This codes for CASSQVAGVSNTGELFF.

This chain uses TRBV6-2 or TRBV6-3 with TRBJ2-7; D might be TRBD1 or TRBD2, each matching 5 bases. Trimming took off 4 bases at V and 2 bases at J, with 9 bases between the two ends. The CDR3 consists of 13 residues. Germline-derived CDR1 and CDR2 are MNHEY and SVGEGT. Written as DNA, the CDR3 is TGTGCCAGCAGTTGGGACCCAGCCTACGAGCAGTACTTC. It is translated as CASSWDPAYEQYF.

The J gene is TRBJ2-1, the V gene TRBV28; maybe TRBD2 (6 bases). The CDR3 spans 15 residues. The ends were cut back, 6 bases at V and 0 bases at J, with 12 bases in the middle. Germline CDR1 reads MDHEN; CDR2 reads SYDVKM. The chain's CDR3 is CASSMGGVSYNEQFF. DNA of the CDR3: TGTGCCAGCAGCATGGGAGGAGTCTCCTACAATGAGCAGTTCTTC.

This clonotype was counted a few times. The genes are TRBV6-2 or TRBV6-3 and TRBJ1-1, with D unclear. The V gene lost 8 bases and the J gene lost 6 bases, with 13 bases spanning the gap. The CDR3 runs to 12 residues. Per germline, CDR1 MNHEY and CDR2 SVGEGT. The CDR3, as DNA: TGTGCCAGCTGCGCAGCACGGGCTGAAGCTTTCTTT. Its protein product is CASCAARAEAFF.

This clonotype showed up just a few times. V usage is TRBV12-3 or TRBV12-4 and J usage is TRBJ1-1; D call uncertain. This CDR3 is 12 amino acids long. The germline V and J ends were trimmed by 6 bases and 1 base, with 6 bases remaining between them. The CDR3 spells CASSYTNTEAFF. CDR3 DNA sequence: TGTGCCAGCAGCTACACGAACACTGAAGCTTTCTTT.

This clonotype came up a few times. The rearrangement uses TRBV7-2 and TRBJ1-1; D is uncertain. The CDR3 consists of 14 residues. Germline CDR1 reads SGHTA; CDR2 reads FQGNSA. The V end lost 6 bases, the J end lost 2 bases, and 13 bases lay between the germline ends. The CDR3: CASSPTRSNTEAFF. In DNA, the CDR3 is TGTGCCAGCAGTCCGACGAGGTCTAACACTGAAGCTTTCTTT.

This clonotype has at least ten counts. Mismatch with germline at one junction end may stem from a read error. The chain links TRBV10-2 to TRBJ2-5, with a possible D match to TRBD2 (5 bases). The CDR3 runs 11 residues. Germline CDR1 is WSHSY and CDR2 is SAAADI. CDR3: CASSVGDKADF. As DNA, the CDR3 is TGCGCCAGCAGTGTGGGAGATAAAGCGGACTTC.

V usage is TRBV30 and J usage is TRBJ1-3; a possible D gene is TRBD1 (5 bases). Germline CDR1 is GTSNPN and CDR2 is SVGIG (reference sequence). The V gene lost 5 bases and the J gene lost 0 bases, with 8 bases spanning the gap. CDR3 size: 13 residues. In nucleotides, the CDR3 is TGTGCCTGGCAGGGTACCTCTGGAAACACCATATATTTT. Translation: CAWQGTSGNTIYF. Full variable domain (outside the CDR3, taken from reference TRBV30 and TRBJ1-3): SQTIHQWPATLVQPVGSPLSLECTVEGTSNPNLYWYRQAAGRGLQLLFYSVGIGQISSEVPQNLSASRPQDRQFILSSKKLLLSDSGFYLCAWQGTSGNTIYFGEGSWLTVV.

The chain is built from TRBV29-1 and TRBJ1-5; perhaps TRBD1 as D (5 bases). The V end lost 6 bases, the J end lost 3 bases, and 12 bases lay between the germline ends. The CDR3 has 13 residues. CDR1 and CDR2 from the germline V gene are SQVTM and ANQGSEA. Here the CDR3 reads CSVHSGTNQPQHF. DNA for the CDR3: TGCAGCGTGCATTCGGGGACCAATCAGCCCCAGCATTTT.

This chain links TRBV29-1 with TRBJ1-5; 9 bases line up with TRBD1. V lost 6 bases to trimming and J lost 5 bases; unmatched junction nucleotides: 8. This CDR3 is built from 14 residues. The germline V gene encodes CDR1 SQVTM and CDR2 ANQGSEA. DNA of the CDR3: TGCAGCGTGGCGGGACAGGGCGTGGATCAGCCCCAGCATTTT. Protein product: CSVAGQGVDQPQHF.

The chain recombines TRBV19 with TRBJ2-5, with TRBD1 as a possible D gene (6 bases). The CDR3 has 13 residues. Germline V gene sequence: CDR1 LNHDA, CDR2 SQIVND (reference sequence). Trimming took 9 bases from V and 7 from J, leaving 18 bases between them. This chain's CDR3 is CASSPGTPGTQYF. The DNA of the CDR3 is TGTGCCAGCAGCCCCGGGACACCGGGGACCCAGTACTTC.

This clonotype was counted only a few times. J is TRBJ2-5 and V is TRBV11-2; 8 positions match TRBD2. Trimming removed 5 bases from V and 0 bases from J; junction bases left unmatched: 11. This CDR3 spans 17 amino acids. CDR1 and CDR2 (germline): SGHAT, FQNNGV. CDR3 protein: CASSRKPSGRNQETQYF. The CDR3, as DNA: TGTGCCAGCAGCCGTAAACCTAGCGGGCGGAACCAAGAGACCCAGTACTTC.

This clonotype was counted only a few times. DNA of the CDR3: TGCGCCAGCACCAAACAAAGACGGAACACTGAAGCTTTCTTT. Its protein is CASTKQRRNTEAFF. This chain links TRBV10-1 with TRBJ1-1; D is ambiguous. The V end was cut by 7 bases, the J end by 1 base, with 13 bases between. In germline, CDR1 is WNHNN, CDR2 SYGVQD (reference sequence). This CDR3 has 14 amino acids.

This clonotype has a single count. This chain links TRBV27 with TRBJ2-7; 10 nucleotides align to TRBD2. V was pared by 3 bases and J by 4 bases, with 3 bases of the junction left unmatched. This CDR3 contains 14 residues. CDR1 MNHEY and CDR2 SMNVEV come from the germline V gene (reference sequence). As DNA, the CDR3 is TGTGCCAGCAGTTTTCTAGCGGGGGATTACGAGCAGTACTTC. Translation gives CASSFLAGDYEQYF.